One sample yielded the 11 T cell receptor beta chains listed below, sequenced in a study of blood T cell repertoires in COVID-19 (dated by TCRdb to about 2020). The library relied on the immunoSEQ multiplex PCR assay. Drawn from immuneACCESS, this table holds only the in-frame rearrangements with V and J called that TCRdb kept. Clones are partly lost; checked studies trace under half to an unresolved V gene and leave the rest unexplained. This sample gives tens of thousands of clones in total; around 80% of them show up just once. The ten top clones hold under 50% of the sample. The sample comprised peripheral blood. The receptors were sampled from a human donor in a cohort sampled during active COVID-19.

This chain joins TRBV7-2 and TRBJ2-7, with 7 bases fitting TRBD2. The CDR3 loop spans 15 amino acids. Germline assignment: CDR1 SGHTA and CDR2 FQGNSA. V was pared by 5 bases and J by 2 bases, with 9 bases of the junction left unmatched. CDR3 loop: CASSPQRGRTYEQYF. The CDR3 DNA sequence: TGTGCCAGCAGCCCCCAGCGGGGTAGGACCTACGAGCAGTACTTC.

The chain links TRBV12-1 to TRBJ2-2; TRBD2 reflects the table's D call only, with no check against the DNA. TRBV12-1 is flagged as a pseudogene. There are 15 residues in the CDR3. CDR3 protein: CASTEVGGLVGELFF. The CDR3 DNA is TGTGCCAGCACCGAGGTGGGCGGGTTGGTCGGGGAGCTGTTTTTT.

Only one count was recorded for this clone. This chain joins TRBV28 and TRBJ1-5; D call uncertain. The CDR3 has 14 amino acids. CDR1 MDHEN and CDR2 SYDVKM come from the germline V gene. The V end was cut by 6 bases, the J end by 3 bases, with 12 bases between. The CDR3 DNA follows: TGTGCCAGCAGGGAGGCTCAGGTCAATCAGCCCCAGCATTTT. Translating it yields CASREAQVNQPQHF.

The chain uses TRBV4-1 and TRBJ2-3, with 13 bases matching TRBD2. This CDR3 region has 18 residues. Germline trimming cut 4 bases from V and 1 base from J; bases unmatched to any gene: 8. CDR1 and CDR2 (germline): MGHRA, YSYEKL. In DNA, the CDR3 is TGCGCCAGCAGCCCCCACCCCGGACTAGCGGGAGGCACAGATACGCAGTATTTT. It yields the protein CASSPHPGLAGGTDTQYF.

CDR3 in DNA: TGTGCCAGCAGTTTCACGGAACAGGTTTCTAATTCACCCCTCCACTTT. It translates to CASSFTEQVSNSPLHF. The rearrangement links TRBV28 to TRBJ1-6, with D possibly matching TRBD1 (5 bases). V shed 3 bases and J shed 6 bases, with 15 bases lying between them. The CDR3 runs 16 residues. Germline V gives CDR1 MDHEN, CDR2 SYDVKM.

The sample holds one count of this clone. The chain carries TRBV27 and TRBJ2-7; D not resolved. Germline CDR1 is MNHEY and CDR2 is SMNVEV (reference sequence). The length of the CDR3 is 15 residues. The V end was cut by 7 bases, the J end by 2 bases, with 18 bases between. DNA for the CDR3: TGTGCCAGCACCCCGGCGGTTACGACTCCCTACGAGCAGTACTTC. This encodes CASTPAVTTPYEQYF.

In its sample, this clone was seen a few times. The rearrangement uses TRBV21-1 and TRBJ1-5; the table names TRBD1, a call not compared with the DNA. TRBV21-1 is flagged as a pseudogene. This CDR3 is 14 amino acids long. The CDR3 reads CASSSTDSNQPQHF. The CDR3 nucleotides are TGTGCCAGCAGCTCGACAGATAGCAATCAGCCCCAGCATTTT.

This clone was seen a few times. The genes are TRBV4-3 and TRBJ1-3; D call uncertain. The CDR3 has 15 amino acids. V gave up 0 bases and J gave up 0 bases, with 6 bases separating them. Germline CDR1 and CDR2: LGHNA and YSLEER. The CDR3 here is CASSQDQFSGNTIYF. The CDR3 nucleotides read TGCGCCAGCAGCCAAGATCAGTTCTCTGGAAACACCATATATTTT.

The CDR3 is CSAETGFEAFF. The CDR3 DNA follows: TGCAGTGCGGAAACAGGGTTTGAAGCTTTCTTT. V and J are TRBV20-1 and TRBJ1-1, with a tentative D call TRBD1 (6 bases). The V gene lost 6 bases and the J gene lost 7 bases, with 12 bases spanning the gap. CDR3 length equals 11 residues. Germline V gene lookup returns CDR1 DFQATT and CDR2 SNEGSKA (reference sequence).

The rearrangement uses TRBV28 and TRBJ1-3; D perhaps matches TRBD1 (5 bases). The CDR3 covers 15 residues. V dropped 6 bases and J dropped 5 bases, with 17 bases sitting between them. Germline values: CDR1 MDHEN, CDR2 SYDVKM. The CDR3 DNA is TGTGCCAGCAGCCCGGGGGGGGAGTGGAGAAACACCATATATTTT. Its translation: CASSPGGEWRNTIYF.

The gene calls are TRBV20-1 and TRBJ2-7; TRBD2 agrees at 7 bases. Per the germline V gene, CDR1 is DFQATT and CDR2 is SNEGSKA (reference sequence). The CDR3 contains 15 residues. Trimming at V came to 3 bases and at J to 4 bases, leaving 12 bases not matched to a gene. This CDR3 is CSASGSGSGFYEQYF. The CDR3 DNA follows: TGCAGTGCTAGTGGGTCTGGTAGCGGGTTTTACGAGCAGTACTTC.